This note documents a single T cell receptor (beta chain) sequence. Its target is not known. The data belong to a study of beta chain features in type 1 diabetes. Germline assignment: CDR1 SGHTA and CDR2 FQGTGA. Trimming removed 6 bases from V and 6 bases from J, with 14 bases in between. This CDR3 has 14 residues. Investigators reverse transcribed all isolated RNA, so they sequenced expressed TCRB transcripts. Some clones are missing from TCRdb's copy, which holds only in-frame ones; the method was immunoSEQ multiplex PCR. The sample yields some 700,000 clones, 13% seen once. Study-wide points: Across all four CD4+ subsets, people with type 1 diabetes showed modestly shorter TCRB CDR3s.

The specimen sequenced was naive CD4+ T cells from blood. The receptor was derived from a man aged 18 to 29 with type 1 diabetes. The genes are TRBV7-3 and TRBJ2-2, with D perhaps TRBD1 (6 bases). As DNA, the CDR3 is TGTGCCAGCAGGGTATCAGGGGTGGCCGGGGAGCTGTTTTTT. Protein product: CASRVSGVAGELFF.